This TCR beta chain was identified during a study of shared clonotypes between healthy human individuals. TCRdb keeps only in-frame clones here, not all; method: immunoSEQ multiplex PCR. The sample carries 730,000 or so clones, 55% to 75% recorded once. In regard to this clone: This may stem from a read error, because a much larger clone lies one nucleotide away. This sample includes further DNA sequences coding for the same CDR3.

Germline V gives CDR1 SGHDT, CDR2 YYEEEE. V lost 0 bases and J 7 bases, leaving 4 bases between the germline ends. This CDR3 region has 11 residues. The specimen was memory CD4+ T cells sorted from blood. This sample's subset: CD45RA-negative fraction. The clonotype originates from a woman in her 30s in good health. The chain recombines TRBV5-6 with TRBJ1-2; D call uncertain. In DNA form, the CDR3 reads TGTGCCAGCAGCTTGGGGGTTGGCTACACCTTC. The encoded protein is CASSLGVGYTF.